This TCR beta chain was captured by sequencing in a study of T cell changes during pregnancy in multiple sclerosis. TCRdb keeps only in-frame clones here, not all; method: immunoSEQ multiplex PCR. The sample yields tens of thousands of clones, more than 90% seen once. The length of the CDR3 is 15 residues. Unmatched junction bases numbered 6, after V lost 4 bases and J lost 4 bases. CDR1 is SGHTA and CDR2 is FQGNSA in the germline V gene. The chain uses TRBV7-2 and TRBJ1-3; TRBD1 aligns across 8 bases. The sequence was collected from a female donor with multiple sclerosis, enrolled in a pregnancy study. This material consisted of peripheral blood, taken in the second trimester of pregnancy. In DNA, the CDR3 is TGTGCCAGCAGCTCGTACAGGGGGGTAGGAAACACCATATATTTT. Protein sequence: CASSSYRGVGNTIYF.